This TCR beta chain appears in the sequencing data of a study of control samples from healthy donors and cancer patients. CDR3 length equals 15 residues. Deletions cut 1 base from V and 2 bases from J, with 12 bases between. Germline-derived CDR1 and CDR2 are SGHDT and YYEEEE. The protocol was immunoSEQ multiplex PCR, while the TCRdb copy is restricted to in-frame clones and leaves out a portion. The sample records under 140,000 clones, 88% being singletons. V and J are TRBV5-6 and TRBJ1-1; possible D gene TRBD1, 6 bases. This clonotype was obtained from a woman aged 55 to 70 with lung cancer. The sequenced sample consisted of PBMCs. CDR3: CASSLFRGENTEAFF. The CDR3 nucleotides are TGTGCCAGCAGCTTGTTCAGGGGAGAAAACACTGAAGCTTTCTTT.